This T cell receptor (beta chain) was recovered during a study of CD8 T cells in Susac syndrome. Random hexamers were used to reverse transcribe the RNA input (about 0.5 to 1 ug). MiXCR, run by TCRdb on the immunoSEQ multiplex PCR reads, gives a single entry per CDR3 protein. The sample lists 180,000 or so distinct CDR3 sequences; 90% to 95% were seen once. The CDR3 sequence is 15 residues long. Trimming took 3 bases from V and 4 from J; bases not matched to a gene: 6. CDR1 is DFQATT, CDR2 SNEGSKA, per germline (reference sequence). The sequence was collected from a human donor in good health. The V gene is TRBV20-1, the J gene TRBJ2-1; TRBD2 aligns across 10 bases. Sequencing was performed on CD4+ T cells from PBMCs. The CDR3 is CSARTPSGGYNEQFF. CDR3 DNA: TGCAGTGCTAGGACCCCTAGCGGGGGATACAATGAGCAGTTCTTC.